This T cell receptor beta chain stems from a study of T cells after posttransplantation cyclophosphamide. Assay: immunoSEQ multiplex PCR; the TCRdb copy retains only in-frame clones and omits some. The table records about 31,000 clones, roughly nine tenths of them present only once. The naive gate required viable CD3+CD4+ or CD3+CD8+ cells with CCR7+CD45RA+CD45RO-CD95-CD27+CD28+ phenotype. This sequence was found in a man aged 25-45 years in good health and a related stem cell transplant donor. Input material: naive CD4+ T cells sorted from blood.

The CDR3 region is CASSPHGTGFYEQYF. CDR3 nucleotide sequence: TGTGCCAGCAGCCCTCACGGGACAGGGTTCTACGAGCAGTACTTC. This chain connects TRBV5-4 to TRBJ2-7; 9 positions agree with TRBD1. The V segment lost 4 bases and the J segment 3 bases; nucleotides outside the gene matches: 8. This CDR3 spans 15 amino acids. The germline gives CDR1 SGHNT, CDR2 YYREEE (reference sequence).